The 8 T cell receptor beta chains given below trace back to one sample, sequenced in a study of CD8 T cells in ankylosing spondylitis. General observations from the study: What appeared characteristic of ankylosing spondylitis blood was a TCR beta motif of eight highly homologous variants.

Antigens for these TCRs are unknown. MiXCR was run by TCRdb on the 5' RACE reads, yielding one entry per CDR3 protein. The sample gives around 540,000 distinct CDR3 sequences, roughly 13% of which show up once; approximately 7% is in the top ten. The sequenced sample was blood, either unsorted or a sorted T cell fraction (not recorded which). These receptors all come from a male donor with ankylosing spondylitis.

This rearrangement joins TRBV12-3 or TRBV12-4 to TRBJ1-6; D gene unclear. The CDR3 contains 12 residues. Between the trimmed V and J ends, which lost 3 bases and 13 bases, there was a span of 10 bases. The CDR3 sequence is CASSFGAFPLHF. CDR3 DNA: TGTGCCAGCAGTTTCGGCGCTTTCCCCCTCCACTTT.

In DNA form, the CDR3 reads TGTGCCAGCAGGCGGACAGGGGGCAACGAGCAGTACTTC. Amino acid sequence: CASRRTGGNEQYF. V and J are TRBV3-1 and TRBJ2-7, with 11 bases that match TRBD1. The CDR3 runs to 13 residues. V lost 6 bases and J lost 5; bases outside the gene matches: 3. The germline CDR1 and CDR2 sequences are LGHDT and YNNKEL (reference sequence).

The rearrangement links TRBV6-5 to TRBJ2-1, with D perhaps matching TRBD1 (5 bases). Germline CDR1 is MNHEY and CDR2 is SVGAGI. Trimming took off 2 bases at V and 2 bases at J, with 10 bases between the two ends. The length of the CDR3 is 15 residues. The CDR3 DNA reads as TGTGCCAGCAGTTACAGCCAGGGTCCCTACAATGAGCAGTTCTTC. This sequence encodes CASSYSQGPYNEQFF.

This clonotype was seen more than once but under ten times. The rearrangement links TRBV3-1 to TRBJ2-1; D might be TRBD1 (5 bases). Trimming removed 0 bases at V and 9 bases at J, with 15 bases between. Germline CDR1 LGHDT, CDR2 YNNKEL (reference sequence). The length of the CDR3 is 15 residues. CDR3 residues: CASSQDSARRGEQFF. CDR3 bases: TGTGCCAGCAGCCAAGATTCGGCACGAAGGGGTGAGCAGTTCTTC.

This clonotype has at least ten counts. This chain joins TRBV29-1 and TRBJ2-1, with D perhaps given as TRBD1 or TRBD2 (5 bases each). Germline lookup yields CDR1 SQVTM and CDR2 ANQGSEA. The CDR3 runs to 11 residues. The V gene lost 6 bases and the J gene lost 5 bases, with 8 bases spanning the gap. The CDR3 loop reads CSVGENNEQFF. The CDR3 DNA is TGCAGCGTGGGGGAAAACAATGAGCAGTTCTTC.

The chain's CDR3 is CAISEGRSGRGLPYEQYV. The CDR3, as DNA: TGTGCCATCAGTGAGGGCAGAAGCGGGAGAGGTTTGCCCTACGAGCAGTACGTC. V is TRBV10-3 and J is TRBJ2-7, with TRBD2 matching 8 bases. This CDR3 comprises 18 residues. The germline gives CDR1 ENHRY, CDR2 SYGVKD. The J segment lost 2 bases and the V segment lost 2 bases, leaving 14 bases of the junction unmatched.

This clonotype turned up a few times. The rearrangement joins TRBV2 to TRBJ2-1; D is unclear. This CDR3 has 14 residues. With 1 base removed from V and 1 base from J, the gap between germline ends came to 5 bases. The germline gives CDR1 SNHLY, CDR2 FYNNEI. The CDR3 nucleotides are TGTGCCAGCAGTGAAGGGAATTCCTACAATGAGCAGTTCTTC. Translation: CASSEGNSYNEQFF.

CDR3 sequence: CASSLDPPHEQFF. In nucleotides, the CDR3 is TGTGCCAGCAGCTTAGACCCACCGCATGAGCAGTTCTTC. The chain has TRBV11-2 and TRBJ2-1; no firm D call. V was trimmed by 0 bases and J by 8 bases, leaving 8 bases between them. Germline CDR1 and CDR2: SGHAT and FQNNGV. CDR3 size: 13 residues.